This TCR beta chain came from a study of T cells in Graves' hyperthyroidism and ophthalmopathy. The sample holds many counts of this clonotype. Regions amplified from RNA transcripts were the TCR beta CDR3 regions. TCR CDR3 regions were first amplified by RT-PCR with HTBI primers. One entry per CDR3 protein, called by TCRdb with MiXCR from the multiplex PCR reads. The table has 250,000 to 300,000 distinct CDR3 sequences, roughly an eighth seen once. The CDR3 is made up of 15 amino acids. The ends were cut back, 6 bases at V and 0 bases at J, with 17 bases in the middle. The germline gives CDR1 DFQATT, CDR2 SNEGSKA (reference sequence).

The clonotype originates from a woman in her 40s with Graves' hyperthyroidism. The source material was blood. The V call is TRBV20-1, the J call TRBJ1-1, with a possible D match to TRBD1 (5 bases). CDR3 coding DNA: TGCAGTGCAGGAGAGGGGACCCCCTTGAACACTGAAGCTTTCTTT. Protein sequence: CSAGEGTPLNTEAFF.